This T cell receptor beta chain is from a study of siplizumab effects on memory and regulatory T cells (dated by TCRdb to between 2018 and 2021). In terms of the full investigation: The study examined how the anti-CD2 antibody siplizumab affects alloreactive T-cell subsets in allogeneic mixed lymphocyte reactions built from human PBMCs. Findings and caveats that apply to the study as a whole: Among mappable alloreactive CD4+ clones, an average Treg-derived fraction of 68.8% was observed with siplizumab, compared with roughly 25% in control reactions. Unstimulated naive T cells appeared to be more diverse than memory T cells, and naive cells seemed to make a substantial contribution to the alloresponse. Roughly 80-95% of proliferating CD4+ or CD8+ clones could not be assigned a naive or memory phenotype. Whether proliferating Tregs from siplizumab cultures were suppressive was not functionally confirmed. Because sequences at frequencies below about 10^-5 were poorly captured, only a minor fraction of alloreactive clones could be mapped back to unstimulated subsets. The cumulative frequency of alloreactive sequences that could be traced back to unstimulated CD4+ memory T cells was significantly reduced by siplizumab.

This clone appeared once. What this receptor recognizes is not known. No much larger clonotype is one base removed from it; base qualities were not supplied. Sorted unstimulated T cells and proliferating T cells recovered from mixed lymphocyte reactions underwent TCRbeta CDR3 sequencing. Fresh whole blood from approximately 9 HLA-typed healthy donors was used to isolate PBMCs. Counted from cysteine to phenylalanine, this CDR3 has 14 amino acids. Only CDR3 DNA remains: 42 bases, in frame from the first base. Germline trimming: 3 bases from V, 9 bases from J; junction bases outside gene matches: 5. For CDR1 and CDR2, the germline V gene lists MNHEY and SVGAGI. The library was obtained by the immunoSEQ multiplex PCR assay. Approximately 100,000 TCR templates per sample were assayed on the deep sequencing platform. Genomic DNA extracted from sorted T cells was used for TCRbeta CDR3 sequencing. The authors processed their data as follows. The R programming language was used for clonal analysis of TCRbeta CDR3 data. Alloreactive CD4+ and CD8+ clones were defined by comparing unstimulated samples with post-reaction CFSE-low samples. By matching sequences to the repertoires of sorted unstimulated Treg and non-Treg cells, each alloreactive CD4+ clone was assigned a regulatory or non-regulatory origin. TCRdb retrieved this table from immuneACCESS and kept in-frame rearrangements only. Not all clones are present; in checked studies, unresolved V genes account for under half, and no reason is known for the remainder. V and J calls plus clone size are reproduced from that table; the DNA served to infer D and trimming. This sample comprises 90,000 to 95,000 clones, more than 85% of them detected only once. The top ten hold 6.5% of the sample.

The clonotype was recovered from a human donor in good health. The rearranged chain carries TRBV6-5 and TRBJ1-6; a stretch of 7 junction bases matches TRBD1. Sequencing was done on a sample of CD8+ T cells sorted from blood. The nucleotide sequence is TGTGCCAGCAGTTATGGACAGGAAGGTTCACCCCTCCACTTT. Its amino acids are CASSYGQEGSPLHF.